Presented here are 14 T cell receptor beta chains from one specimen sequenced in a study of Graves' ophthalmopathy and Graves' hyperthyroidism. Amplified material comprised TCR beta CDR3 regions derived from RNA transcripts. Second-round multiplex PCR came after a first-round RT-PCR that employed HTBI primers. TCRdb used MiXCR to reprocess the multiplex PCR reads, holding one entry per CDR3 protein. This table holds approximately 700,000 distinct CDR3 sequences, roughly 40% found once. The sequencing sample was made of peripheral blood. The receptor source for this set is an adult man with Graves' ophthalmopathy.

The chain combines TRBV29-1 with TRBJ1-2, with TRBD1 as a possible D gene (5 bases). The V end lost 6 bases, the J end lost 2 bases, and 7 bases lay between the germline ends. The CDR3 loop spans 11 amino acids. Germline V gives CDR1 SQVTM, CDR2 ANQGSEA. This CDR3 reads CSVGVNYGYTF. The CDR3 DNA is TGCAGCGTAGGGGTCAACTATGGCTACACCTTC.

This clonotype was recorded a few times. The V call is TRBV5-1, the J call TRBJ2-5; maybe TRBD2 (6 bases). The CDR3 is 13 residues long. CDR1 and CDR2 from the germline V gene are SGHRS and YFSETQ. Trimming took off 7 bases at V and 5 bases at J, with 15 bases between the two ends. The CDR3 coding sequence is TGCGCCAGCTACGACGGGAGAGGGGAGACCCAGTACTTC. Protein sequence: CASYDGRGETQYF.

The chain links TRBV20-1 to TRBJ2-5; 7 bases match TRBD2. Trimming removed 5 bases from V and 5 bases from J; junction bases left unmatched: 11. The CDR3 covers 14 residues. Germline CDR1 is DFQATT and CDR2 is SNEGSKA (reference sequence). The CDR3 bases are TGCAGTGCTTTGAGGACTAGTCTCAGGGAGACCCAGTACTTC. It specifies CSALRTSLRETQYF.

This clonotype was observed at least ten times. The J gene is TRBJ2-7, the V gene TRBV29-1, with D possibly being TRBD1 (6 bases). The CDR3 runs 11 residues. V shed 6 bases and J shed 3 bases, with 9 bases lying between them. CDR1 and CDR2 from the germline V gene are SQVTM and ANQGSEA. DNA of the CDR3: TGCAGCGTGATACAGGGCTACGAGCAGTACTTC. It specifies CSVIQGYEQYF.

Of note for this clonotype: Just one base apart from a much larger clone, this may be a read error. The chain has TRBV2 and TRBJ2-7, with 8 positions matching TRBD1. The CDR3 runs 14 residues. Germline CDR1 SNHLY, CDR2 FYNNEI. After removal of 3 bases from V and 2 bases from J, the junction contained 3 bases not matched to a gene. The CDR3 loop reads CASSETGAAYEQYF. DNA of the CDR3: TGTGCCAGCAGTGAGACAGGGGCCGCCTACGAGCAGTACTTC.

This clonotype was seen once. This chain joins TRBV7-6 and TRBJ1-1, with TRBD1 as a possible D gene (5 bases). Trimming stripped 5 bases from V and 1 base from J, with 14 bases between. CDR3 length: 15 residues. Germline loops: CDR1 SGHVS, CDR2 FNYEAQ. The CDR3 DNA is TGTGCCAGCAGCCCCCTCGGGACGGAGAACACTGAAGCTTTCTTT. Translated, it gives CASSPLGTENTEAFF.

Worth noting for this clonotype: The CDR3 carries no conserved terminal phenylalanine or tryptophan, so it likely arises from a read error. No DNA is shown, since the ends of the CDR3 on it are uncertain; the CDR3 is the one TCRdb lists. The chain carries TRBV10-3 and TRBJ1-5. Looked up from germline, CDR1 is ENHRY and CDR2 is SYGVKD. With termini counted, the CDR3 has 8 amino acids. This CDR3 reads CAISEPTG.

This clonotype was recorded once. The V gene is TRBV2, the J gene TRBJ1-1, with 7 bases identical to TRBD1. The V gene's germline CDR1 is SNHLY and CDR2 FYNNEI. CDR3 length: 15 residues. V lost 2 bases to trimming and J lost 4 bases; unmatched junction nucleotides: 7. CDR3 region: CASSERTGDRTEAFF. The DNA of the CDR3 is TGTGCCAGCAGTGAAAGAACAGGGGATCGCACTGAAGCTTTCTTT.

The gene calls are TRBV29-1 and TRBJ1-2; D not resolved. The V gene lost 5 bases and the J gene lost 4 bases, with 14 bases spanning the gap. Germline V gene lookup returns CDR1 SQVTM and CDR2 ANQGSEA. The CDR3 is 13 amino acids. The CDR3 reads CSVTLESFYGYTF. DNA for the CDR3: TGCAGCGTTACCCTTGAGAGCTTCTATGGCTACACCTTC.

This clonotype was counted many times. Its ends do not fully match the called genes, so a read error is possible. V is TRBV5-1 and J is TRBJ1-1; 8 nucleotides match TRBD1. The CDR3 totals 15 residues. Germline CDR1 is SGHRS and CDR2 is YFSETQ. For the CDR3, the DNA is TGTGCCAGCAGCTCGGCCGGGACAGGGAACACTGAAGCTTTCTTT. Protein sequence: CASSSAGTGNTEAFF.

Note on this clonotype: A much larger clone lies one base from this, so it may be a read error. This CDR3 is missing its conserved last phenylalanine or tryptophan, likely due to a read error. J is TRBJ2-7 and V is TRBV20-1; 11 nucleotides align to TRBD2. Per the germline V gene, CDR1 is DFQATT and CDR2 is SNEGSKA (reference sequence). V was clipped by 5 bases and J by 2 bases; unmatched bases: 5. The CDR3 runs 14 residues. The CDR3 nucleotides read TGCAGTGCTCGGAAACTAGCGGGAGCCTACGAGCAGTACCTC. It codes for CSARKLAGAYEQYL.

This clonotype was seen many times. The V call is TRBV29-1, the J call TRBJ1-2; possible D gene TRBD1, 5 bases. This CDR3 comprises 15 residues. Between the trimmed V and J ends, which lost 7 bases and 4 bases, there was a span of 22 bases. Germline V gene lookup returns CDR1 SQVTM and CDR2 ANQGSEA. Written as DNA, the CDR3 is TGCAGCGCCTACCAAACGGGGCTTCCGGGCTATGGCTACACCTTC. This encodes CSAYQTGLPGYGYTF.

V is TRBV25-1 and J is TRBJ1-1; TRBD1 is a possible D gene (5 bases). The V end was cut by 5 bases, the J end by 5 bases, with 12 bases between. CDR3 length equals 13 residues. Germline V gene sequence: CDR1 MGHDK, CDR2 SYGVNS. The CDR3 loop reads CASSLFQGTEAFF. The DNA for the CDR3 is TGTGCCAGCAGTTTATTTCAGGGAACTGAAGCTTTCTTT.

About this clonotype: Sequence at one end of the junction differs from germline and may be a read error. The genes are TRBV10-3 and TRBJ1-6, with a weak D call TRBD1 (5 bases). The CDR3 extends over 16 amino acids. CDR1 and CDR2 from the germline V gene are ENHRY and SYGVKD. The CDR3 spells CASSEATAQTGSPLHF. As DNA, the CDR3 is TGTGCCAGCAGTGAAGCGACAGCCCAAACGGGTTCACCCCTCCACTTT.